This T cell receptor (beta chain) was sequenced for a study of regulatory T cells in long-lasting Graves disease. Notes on the study in general: Persistent disease preferred TRBV28, TRBJ1-2 and TRBJ2-5; new disease, TRBV20-1 and TRBJ2-1. The work looked only at peripheral blood and did not look at thyroid tissue.

This CDR3 region has 14 residues. Germline CDR1 is SGHDT and CDR2 is YYEEEE. The germline V and J ends were trimmed by 2 bases and 0 bases, with 6 bases remaining between them. As for time point: persistent/refractory GD, antithyroid drugs over 5 years with positive TRAb. From PBMCs, RNA was extracted and then used to make the TCR library. This clonotype occurred a few times. Its antigen is not known. The authors built TCR beta libraries using iRepertoire HTBI primers and Arm-PCR of CDR3 regions. One entry per CDR3 protein, called by TCRdb with MiXCR from the multiplex PCR reads. The sample consists of about 340,000 distinct CDR3 sequences, around 20% of them appearing once.

The sequence derives from a female donor with Graves disease. Sequencing used peripheral blood mononuclear cells (PBMCs), obtained when the disease was refractory, from a patient treated with antithyroid drugs. The rearrangement links TRBV5-6 to TRBJ1-5; D not resolved. The CDR3 DNA reads TGTGCCAGCAGCTTCAGTTTTAGCAATCAGCCCCAGCATTTT. Protein: CASSFSFSNQPQHF.